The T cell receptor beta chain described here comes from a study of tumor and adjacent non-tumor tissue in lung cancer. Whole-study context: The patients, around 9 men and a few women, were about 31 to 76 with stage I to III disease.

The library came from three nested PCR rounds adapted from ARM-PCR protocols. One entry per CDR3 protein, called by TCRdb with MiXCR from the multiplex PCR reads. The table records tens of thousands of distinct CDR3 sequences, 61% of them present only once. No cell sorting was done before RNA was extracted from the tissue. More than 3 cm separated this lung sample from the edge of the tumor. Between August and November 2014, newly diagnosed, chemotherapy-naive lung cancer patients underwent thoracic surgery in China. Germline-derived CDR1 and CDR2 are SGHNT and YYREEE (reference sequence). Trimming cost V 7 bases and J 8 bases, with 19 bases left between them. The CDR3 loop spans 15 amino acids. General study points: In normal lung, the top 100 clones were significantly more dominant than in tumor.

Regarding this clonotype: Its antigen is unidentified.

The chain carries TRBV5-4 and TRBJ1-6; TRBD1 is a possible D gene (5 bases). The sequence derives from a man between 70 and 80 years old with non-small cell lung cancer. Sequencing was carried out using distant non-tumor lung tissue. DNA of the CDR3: TGTGCCAGCGACTTTACAGGACGGAGGGATTCACCCCTCCACTTT. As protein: CASDFTGRRDSPLHF. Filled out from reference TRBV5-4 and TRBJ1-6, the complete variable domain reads ETGVTQSPTHLIKTRGQQVTLRCSSQSGHNTVSWYQQALGQGPQFIFQYYREEENGRGNFPPRFSGLQFPNYSSELNVNALELDDSALYLCASDFTGRRDSPLHFGNGTRLTVT.